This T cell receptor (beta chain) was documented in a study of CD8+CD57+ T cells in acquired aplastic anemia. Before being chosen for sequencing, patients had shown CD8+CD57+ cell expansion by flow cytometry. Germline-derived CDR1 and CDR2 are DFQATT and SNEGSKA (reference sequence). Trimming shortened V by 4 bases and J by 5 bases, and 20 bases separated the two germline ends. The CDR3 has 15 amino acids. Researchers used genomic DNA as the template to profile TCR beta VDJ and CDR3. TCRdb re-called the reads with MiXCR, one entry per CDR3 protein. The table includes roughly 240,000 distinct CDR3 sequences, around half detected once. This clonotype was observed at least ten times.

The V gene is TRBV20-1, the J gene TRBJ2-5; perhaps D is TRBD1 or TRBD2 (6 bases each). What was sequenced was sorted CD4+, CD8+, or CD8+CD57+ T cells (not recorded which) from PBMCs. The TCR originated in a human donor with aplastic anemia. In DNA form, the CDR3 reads TGCAGTGCTAAGCCCTGGGGGGCCCGGTGGGAGACCCAGTACTTC. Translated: CSAKPWGARWETQYF.